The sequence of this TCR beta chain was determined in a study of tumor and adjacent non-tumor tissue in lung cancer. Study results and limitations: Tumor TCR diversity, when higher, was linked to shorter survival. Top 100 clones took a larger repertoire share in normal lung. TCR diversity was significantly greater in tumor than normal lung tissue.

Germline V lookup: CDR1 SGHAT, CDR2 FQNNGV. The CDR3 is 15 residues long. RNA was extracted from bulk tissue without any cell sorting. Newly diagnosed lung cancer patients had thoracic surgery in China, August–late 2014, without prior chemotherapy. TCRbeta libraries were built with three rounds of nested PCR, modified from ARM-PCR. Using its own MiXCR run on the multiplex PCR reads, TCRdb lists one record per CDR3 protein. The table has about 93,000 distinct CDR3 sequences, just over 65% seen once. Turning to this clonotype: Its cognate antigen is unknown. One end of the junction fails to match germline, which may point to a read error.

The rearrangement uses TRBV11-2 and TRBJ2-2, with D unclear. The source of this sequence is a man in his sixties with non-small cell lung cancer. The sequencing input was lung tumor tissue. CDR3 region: CASSLEFGYTVELFF. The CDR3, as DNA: TGTGCCAGCAGCTTAGAATTCGGCTACACCGTGGAGTTGTTTTTT.